Listed here are 19 T cell receptor beta chains from one sample, sequenced in a study of blood T cell repertoires in COVID-19. Some clones are missing from TCRdb's copy, which holds only in-frame ones; the method was immunoSEQ multiplex PCR. The table includes some 200,000 clones, around 87% detected once. The sequenced sample consisted of peripheral blood. The receptors were sampled from a man in his forties with active or convalescent COVID-19.

The chain joins TRBV5-6 to TRBJ2-7; the D gene is possibly TRBD1 (5 bases). V was shortened by 1 base and J by 2 bases, with 13 bases between the two germline ends. This CDR3 has 15 amino acids. Germline loops: CDR1 SGHDT, CDR2 YYEEEE. The CDR3 protein is CASSLWGRLPYEQYF. The DNA for the CDR3 is TGTGCCAGCAGCTTGTGGGGCAGGCTGCCCTACGAGCAGTACTTC.

The chain employs TRBV4-1 and TRBJ2-7, with 8 bases aligning to TRBD2. The CDR3 totals 16 residues. Trimming cost V 1 base and J 4 bases; bases outside gene matches: 9. CDR1 is MGHRA, CDR2 YSYEKL, per germline. CDR3 amino acids: CASSQVGTGGPYEQYF. The CDR3 DNA sequence: TGCGCCAGCAGCCAAGTTGGGACGGGGGGGCCTTACGAGCAGTACTTC.

V is TRBV6-5 and J is TRBJ1-1, with D hard to call. CDR1 and CDR2 (germline): MNHEY, SVGAGI. V was clipped by 0 bases and J by 1 base, with 9 bases between them. The CDR3 loop spans 15 amino acids. This chain's CDR3 is CASSYSEVSNTEAFF. In DNA, the CDR3 is TGTGCCAGCAGTTACTCGGAGGTCTCGAACACTGAAGCTTTCTTT.

Concerning this clone itself: This sequence may be a read error, since a much larger clone differs from it by one base. Other DNA sequences of this sample code for an identical CDR3. The gene calls are TRBV7-3 and TRBJ1-1, with unresolved D. Germline assignment: CDR1 SGHTA and CDR2 FQGTGA. The CDR3 totals 13 residues. V lost 3 bases and J 1 base, leaving 6 bases between the germline ends. CDR3 DNA: TGTGCCAGCAGCTTTAAACAGAACACTGAAGCTTTCTTT. The encoded protein is CASSFKQNTEAFF. Drawing the rest from reference TRBV7-3 and TRBJ1-1, the complete variable domain is GAGVSQTPSNKVTEKGKYVELRCDPISGHTALYWYRQSLGQGPEFLIYFQGTGAADDSGLPNDRFFAVRPEGSVSTLKIQRTERGDSAVYLCASSFKQNTEAFFGQGTRLTVV.

This chain connects TRBV30 to TRBJ2-3; 9 positions agree with TRBD2. V shed 2 bases and J 5 bases; nucleotides not matched to a gene: 11. CDR1 GTSNPN and CDR2 SVGIG come from the germline V gene (reference sequence). There are 16 residues in the CDR3. The CDR3 bases are TGTGCCTGGAGTCCCGGGCTAGCGGGGTACGAAGATACGCAGTATTTT. Its protein product is CAWSPGLAGYEDTQYF. The full variable domain, in which reference TRBV30 and TRBJ2-3 provide the parts outside the CDR3, is SQTIHQWPATLVQPVGSPLSLECTVEGTSNPNLYWYRQAAGRGLQLLFYSVGIGQISSEVPQNLSASRPQDRQFILSSKKLLLSDSGFYLCAWSPGLAGYEDTQYFGPGTRLTVL.

The J gene is TRBJ1-6, the V gene TRBV3-1 (or the pseudogene TRBV3-2); a possible D gene is TRBD1 (5 bases). CDR1 is LGHDT and CDR2 is YNNKEL in the germline V gene (reference sequence). CDR3 length equals 16 residues. V lost 4 bases, J lost 8 bases, and 18 bases lay in between. The CDR3 region has the DNA TGTGCCAGCAGCCCCCGACAGAGTGGGGCTGATTCACCCCTCCACTTT. This encodes CASSPRQSGADSPLHF.

This clone appeared a few times. This chain joins TRBV5-1 and TRBJ1-1; 11 bases fit TRBD1. V was clipped by 4 bases and J by 5 bases; unmatched bases: 1. This CDR3 region has 13 residues. Germline lookup yields CDR1 SGHRS and CDR2 YFSETQ. This chain's CDR3 is CASSRDRGTEAFF. CDR3 in DNA: TGCGCCAGCAGCCGGGACAGGGGGACTGAAGCTTTCTTT.

The chain has TRBV5-6 and TRBJ2-3; D possibly corresponds to TRBD2 (5 bases). Germline V gene lookup returns CDR1 SGHDT and CDR2 YYEEEE. V was pared by 0 bases and J by 5 bases, with 16 bases between. This CDR3 region has 16 residues. In DNA, the CDR3 is TGTGCCAGCAGCTTGGTCGGTCTAGCCGGGCGAGATACGCAGTATTTT. It specifies CASSLVGLAGRDTQYF.

The genes are TRBV29-1 and TRBJ1-2; D call uncertain. In germline, CDR1 is SQVTM, CDR2 ANQGSEA. The CDR3 spans 14 residues. Between the trimmed V and J ends, which lost 3 bases and 8 bases, there was a span of 19 bases. As DNA, the CDR3 is TGCAGCGTTGATGTTGCGTATGTCTCTGAGGGCTACACCTTC. Translating gives CSVDVAYVSEGYTF.

The rearrangement uses TRBV6-1 and TRBJ1-5, with 7 bases fitting TRBD1. Germline V gene data show CDR1 as MNHNS and CDR2 as SASEGT. J was trimmed by 6 bases and V by 1 base; bases with no gene match: 9. The CDR3 covers 16 residues. The chain's CDR3 is CASSEGTGQKSQPQHF. As DNA, the CDR3 is TGTGCCAGCAGTGAAGGGACAGGTCAAAAAAGTCAGCCCCAGCATTTT.

This chain joins TRBV4-1 and TRBJ2-7; D remains ambiguous. Germline lookup yields CDR1 MGHRA and CDR2 YSYEKL. The CDR3 runs to 16 residues. Trimming shortened V by 1 base and J by 2 bases, and 15 bases separated the two germline ends. CDR3 nucleotide sequence: TGCGCCAGCAGCCAAGTGGTGTCAGGTAATCCCTACGAGCAGTACTTC. It yields the protein CASSQVVSGNPYEQYF.

The chain has TRBV7-2 and TRBJ1-1; TRBD1 matches 9 bases. V was clipped by 2 bases and J by 8 bases; unmatched bases: 6. The CDR3 runs 14 residues. CDR1 is SGHTA and CDR2 is FQGNSA in the germline V gene. The CDR3, as DNA: TGTGCCAGCAGCTTAAAGGGACAGGGTGTGGAAGCTTTCTTT. Protein: CASSLKGQGVEAFF.

This clone came up a few times. The CDR3: CASSTGTGGDEQYF. In nucleotides, the CDR3 is TGTGCCAGCAGTACCGGGACAGGGGGGGACGAGCAGTACTTC. The chain uses TRBV6-5 and TRBJ2-7, with 11 bases lining up with TRBD1. The CDR3 is 14 residues long. CDR1 is MNHEY and CDR2 is SVGAGI in the germline V gene. Trimming cost V 5 bases and J 5 bases; bases outside gene matches: 5.

This clone was seen only once. The genes are TRBV19 and TRBJ2-1; 8 bases are shared with TRBD2. This CDR3 contains 14 residues. Germline V lookup: CDR1 LNHDA, CDR2 SQIVND (reference sequence). With V trimmed by 6 bases and J by 8 bases, 9 bases remained unmatched. CDR3 DNA: TGTGCCAGTAGGCCGGGACTAGTTGGCTATGAGCAGTTCTTC. It codes for CASRPGLVGYEQFF.

This clone was found once. The chain uses TRBV29-1 and TRBJ2-7; no clear D gene. The CDR3 spans 13 residues. V dropped 4 bases and J dropped 5 bases, with 15 bases sitting between them. Germline V CDR1 and CDR2: SQVTM, ANQGSEA. CDR3 in DNA: TGCAGCGTTGCAGAGGAGCTCCGGCACGAGCAGTACTTC. Translation: CSVAEELRHEQYF.

The rearrangement joins TRBV5-1 to TRBJ1-1, with 8 nucleotides matching TRBD1. The CDR3 contains 14 residues. V was clipped by 6 bases and J by 1 base; unmatched bases: 5. CDR1 and CDR2 (germline): SGHRS, YFSETQ. DNA of the CDR3: TGCGCCAGCACTGGGACAGGAGAGAACACTGAAGCTTTCTTT. The encoded protein is CASTGTGENTEAFF.

The V and J genes are TRBV5-1 and TRBJ1-3; D uncertain. Germline lookup yields CDR1 SGHRS and CDR2 YFSETQ. The CDR3 has 14 amino acids. V was pared by 1 base and J by 4 bases, with 9 bases between. Here the CDR3 reads CASSLTRGGNTIYF. As DNA, the CDR3 is TGCGCCAGCAGCTTGACCCGGGGAGGAAACACCATATATTTT.

V and J are TRBV25-1 and TRBJ1-1, with TRBD1 identical over 8 bases. Germline CDR1 reads MGHDK; CDR2 reads SYGVNS. There are 14 residues in the CDR3. Trimming took 4 bases from V and 4 from J; bases not matched to a gene: 5. The chain's CDR3 is CASSARQGLTEAFF. As DNA, the CDR3 is TGTGCCAGCAGTGCCAGACAGGGGCTCACTGAAGCTTTCTTT.

The chain is built from TRBV3-1 (or the pseudogene TRBV3-2) and TRBJ1-3; D uncertain. CDR1 and CDR2 from the germline V gene are LGHDT and YNNKEL (reference sequence). The V end lost 5 bases, the J end lost 3 bases, and 14 bases lay between the germline ends. CDR3 length: 15 residues. CDR3 in DNA: TGTGCCAGCAGCGTGGACGTCCGGGGTGGAAACACCATATATTTT. It encodes CASSVDVRGGNTIYF.